Here is one T cell receptor beta chain with its context. Its antigen is unknown. Documented time point: week 35, safety follow-up. Each dose delivered 300 ug of mutant IDH1 20-mer peptide subcutaneously with imiquimod. This table comes from immunoSEQ multiplex PCR, and its TCRdb copy is limited to in-frame clones, with some not included. In the table there are 30,000 or so clones, approximately 78% of which are singletons. These data belong to a study of a mutant IDH1 vaccine in newly diagnosed glioma. As for the study in general: Earlier therapy was either radiotherapy, temozolomide, or both, and most got both. Week 35 brought visit V12, which was followed by visit V13 at week 47.

Study-wide results and limits: Apparently unrelated to pseudoprogression were changes in the top peripheral T cell clonotypes.

Germline-derived CDR1 and CDR2 are SGDLS and YYNGEE. This CDR3 has 16 residues. V was pared by 4 bases and J by 2 bases, with 16 bases between. V and J are TRBV9 and TRBJ2-1; possibly TRBD2 for D (6 bases). This material consisted of PBMCs, taken from a glioma patient whose treatment included an IDH1 peptide vaccine. This clonotype was obtained from a young woman with glioma. DNA of the CDR3: TGTGCCAGCAGCCCAGAGGGTGGAGGGGCCTACAATGAGCAGTTCTTC. It specifies CASSPEGGGAYNEQFF.